These T cell receptor beta chains were read from a single sample in a study of shared clonotypes between healthy human individuals. Some clones are missing from TCRdb's copy, which holds only in-frame ones; the method was immunoSEQ multiplex PCR. The data hold 2,500,000 or so clones, with roughly 93% observed a single time. Sequences were obtained from naive CD4+ T cells from PBMCs. Receptors originate from a man aged 18 to 29 in good health. Some clones in this sample may be carry-over from other donors' samples. Each CDR3 is given without its conserved first and last residue. The size of a clone is reported for some rows only, either as once, few or many, or as a class for expanded clones.

J,size,V,CDR3
TRBJ2-3,.,TRBV5-1,ASSLGDTQY
TRBJ1-1,.,TRBV25-1,ASRAQGAQNTEAF
TRBJ1-1,.,TRBV25-1,ASSGGGRGNTEAF
TRBJ2-7,.,TRBV28,ASSVAGRGSYEQY
TRBJ1-2,.,TRBV7-9,ASSLWQGQEGYT
TRBJ2-2,.,TRBV7-9,ASSLGLSVGPISGELF
TRBJ2-7,once,TRBV6-1,ASRSIQTGVEQY
TRBJ2-5,.,TRBV9,ASSTRGGLQETQY
TRBJ2-2,.,TRBV6-1,ASSFGSTGELF
TRBJ2-2,.,TRBV6-1,ASSGTNTGELF
TRBJ2-3,.,TRBV18,ASSPSLPDTQY
TRBJ1-1,once,TRBV7-3,ASSSALGTEAF
TRBJ2-7,.,TRBV27,ASRGQGGGQY
TRBJ1-5,.,TRBV6-1,ASSEAGTGQPQH
TRBJ2-7,.,TRBV5-1,ASSPRDRKYEQY
TRBJ2-7,.,TRBV28,ASTRGLSSYEQY
TRBJ1-6,.,TRBV6-1,ASSEGGGNSPLH
TRBJ2-5,.,TRBV7-3,ASSPRGAQETQY
TRBJ2-5,.,TRBV6-5,ASSYSVLAETQY
TRBJ2-2,.,TRBV7-3,ASSLGGETGELF
TRBJ2-7,.,TRBV9,ASSQIAGAYEQY
TRBJ2-1,.,TRBV19,ASSIRTGNNNEQF
TRBJ2-5,.,TRBV18,ASSPFGTEETQY
TRBJ1-5,.,TRBV4-3,ASSQERFGQPQH
TRBJ2-7,once,TRBV4-1,ASSQGPSGYEQY
TRBJ1-2,.,TRBV5-8,ASNRHRANYGYT
TRBJ2-1,.,TRBV7-2,ASSTGTVSYNEQF
TRBJ2-5,.,TRBV5-1,ASSLVAGVSGETQY
TRBJ2-5,.,TRBV29-1,SVVKEQPTYQETQY
TRBJ2-7,once,TRBV28,ASSPGGLAYEQY
TRBJ2-3,.,TRBV5-6,ASSFPPIHGGPDTQY
TRBJ1-5,few,TRBV5-1,ASSLEGNSNQPQH
TRBJ2-7,.,TRBV28,ASSKKSGRASEQY
TRBJ2-1,.,TRBV9,ASSPRALAVNSYNEQF
TRBJ2-1,.,TRBV7-2,ASSLDREQF
TRBJ2-3,.,TRBV6-1,ASRRDRAETWY
TRBJ1-1,.,TRBV5-1,ASSPRQDNTEAF
TRBJ2-3,.,TRBV11-1,ASSPGGFTDTQY
TRBJ2-7,.,TRBV11-1,ASSYGLSYEQY
TRBJ2-1,.,TRBV19,ASSSRGGTGMIGHNEQF
TRBJ2-3,once,TRBV28,ASSLAGKGPLGDTQY
TRBJ1-4,once,TRBV28,ASSSYARELATNEKLF
TRBJ1-1,.,TRBV27,ASIGFTEAF
TRBJ2-7,.,TRBV5-4,ASSPGHISPYEQY
TRBJ1-1,.,TRBV7-3,ASSLVDTEAF
TRBJ1-2,.,TRBV5-1,ASSSSGQGWGANYGYT
TRBJ1-1,.,TRBV7-3,ASSLFHVGNTEAF
TRBJ1-2,.,TRBV5-4,ASSSGTGGWYGYT
TRBJ1-6,.,TRBV7-2,ASSLAGGQGNSPLH
TRBJ2-7,.,TRBV5-1,ASSLVVTSGSEQY
TRBJ2-1,.,TRBV28,ASSLAGVILHNEQF
TRBJ2-3,.,TRBV5-1,ASSPQGAGTDTQY
TRBJ1-4,.,TRBV5-1,ASYPGEEKLF
TRBJ2-2,.,TRBV14,ASSLPLGSGELF
TRBJ2-5,.,TRBV11-3,ASSQNGLGETQY